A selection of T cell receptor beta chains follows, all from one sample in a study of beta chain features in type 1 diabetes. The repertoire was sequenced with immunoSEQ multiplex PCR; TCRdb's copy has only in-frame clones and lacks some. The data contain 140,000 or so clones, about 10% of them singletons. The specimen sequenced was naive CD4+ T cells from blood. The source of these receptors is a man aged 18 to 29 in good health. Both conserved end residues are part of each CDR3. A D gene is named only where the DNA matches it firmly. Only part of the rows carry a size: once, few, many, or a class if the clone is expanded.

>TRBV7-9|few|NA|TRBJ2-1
TGTGCCAGCAGCTTAGACAGGTACAATGAGCAGTTCTTC
CASSLDRYNEQFF
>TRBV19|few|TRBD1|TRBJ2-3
TGTGCCAGTAGTGACAGGGGGGTGACAGATACGCAGTATTTT
CASSDRGVTDTQYF
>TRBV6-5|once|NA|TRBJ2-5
TGTGCCAGCAGTCGGACAGAGCGTCAAGAGACCCAGTACTTC
CASSRTERQETQYF
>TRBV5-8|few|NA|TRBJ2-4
TGTGCCAGCAGTCATCCTGGCGGGCTCGGAGCCAAAAACATTCAGTACTTC
CASSHPGGLGAKNIQYF
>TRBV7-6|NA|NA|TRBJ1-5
TGTGCCAGCAGCCCCCGGGGGGCCGGTCAGCCCCAGCATTTT
CASSPRGAGQPQHF
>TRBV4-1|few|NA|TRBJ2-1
TGCGCCAGCAGCCAAGACGGGTTTAGCTACAATGAGCAGTTCTTC
CASSQDGFSYNEQFF
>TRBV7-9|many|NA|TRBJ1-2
TGTGCCAGCAGCCCTCGGGAGGGGAACTATGGCTACACCTTC
CASSPREGNYGYTF
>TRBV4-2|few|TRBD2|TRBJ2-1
TGTGCCAGCAGCCAAGAAAGAGAGGCGGGGGGGTACTGGAATGAGCAGTTCTTC
CASSQEREAGGYWNEQFF
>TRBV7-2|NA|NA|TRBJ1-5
TGTGCCAGCAGCCTTAGGCAGGGAAGTCAGCCCCAGCATTTT
CASSLRQGSQPQHF
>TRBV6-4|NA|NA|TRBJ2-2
TGTGCCAGCAGTGACACCCCCGGGACTCCAGAGACCGGGGAGCTGTTTTTT
CASSDTPGTPETGELFF
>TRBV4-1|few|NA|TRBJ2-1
TGCGCCAGCAGCCCCGCCGAGGGCTCAAATAATGAGCAGTTCTTC
CASSPAEGSNNEQFF
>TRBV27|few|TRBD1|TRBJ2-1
TGTGCCAGCAGAACCGGTGGGACAGGGATCCACAATGAGCAGTTCTTC
CASRTGGTGIHNEQFF
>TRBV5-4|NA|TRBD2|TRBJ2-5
TGTGCCAGCAGCTTCATTAGCGGGGGGAAAGAGACCCAGTACTTC
CASSFISGGKETQYF
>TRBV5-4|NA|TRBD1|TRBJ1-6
TGTGCCAGCAGCTTGGCCGGGACAGGGTTTTCACCCCTCCACTTT
CASSLAGTGFSPLHF
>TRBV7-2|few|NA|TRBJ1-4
TGTGCCAGCAGCATGGACAGAATTGCAACTAATGAAAAACTGTTTTTT
CASSMDRIATNEKLFF
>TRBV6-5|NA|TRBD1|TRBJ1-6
TGTGCCAGCAAGCCGGGACAGGGAGATAATTCACCCCTCCACTTT
CASKPGQGDNSPLHF
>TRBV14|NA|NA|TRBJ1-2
TGTGCCAGCAGCCAGGTACAGGTGGCTTATGGCTACACCTTC
CASSQVQVAYGYTF
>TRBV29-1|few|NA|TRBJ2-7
TGCAGCGTTGAAGGGTGGCGCCAGGGAGGCTACGAGCAGTACTTC
CSVEGWRQGGYEQYF
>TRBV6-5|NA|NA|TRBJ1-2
TGTGCCAGCAGTTCTGATGGCTACACCTTC
CASSSDGYTF
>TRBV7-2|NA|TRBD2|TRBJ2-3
TGTGCCAGCAGCCCGCTAGCGGGGCGGACAGATACGCAGTATTTT
CASSPLAGRTDTQYF
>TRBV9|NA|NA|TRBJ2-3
TGTGCCAGCAGCGTAGGCAGGAAGCCTAGCACAGATACGCAGTATTTT
CASSVGRKPSTDTQYF
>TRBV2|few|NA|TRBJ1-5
TGTGCCAGCAGTGAACAGTCAGTTAGCAATCAGCCCCAGCATTTT
CASSEQSVSNQPQHF
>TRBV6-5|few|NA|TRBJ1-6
TGTGCCAGCATGGGCCTATCTAATTCACCCCTCCACTTT
CASMGLSNSPLHF
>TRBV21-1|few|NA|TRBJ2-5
TGTGCCAGCAGCAATAGCGGGGGGGCGGGCCGACAAGAGACCCAGTACTTC
CASSNSGGAGRQETQYF
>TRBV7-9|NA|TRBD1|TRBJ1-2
TGTGCCAGCAGCCTACAGACAGGGACTAACTATGGCTACACCTTC
CASSLQTGTNYGYTF
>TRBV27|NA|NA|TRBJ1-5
TGTGCCAGCAGTTTACGTCAGAACAATCAGCCCCAGCATTTT
CASSLRQNNQPQHF
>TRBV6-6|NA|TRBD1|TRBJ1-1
TGTGCCAGCAGCCCCGGGACAGGGGCCGACACTGAAGCTTTCTTT
CASSPGTGADTEAFF
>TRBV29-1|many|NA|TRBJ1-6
TGCAGCGTTGGGAGCTCCTATAATTCACCCCTCCACTTT
CSVGSSYNSPLHF
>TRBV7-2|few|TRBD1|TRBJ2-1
TGTGCCAGCAGCCGAGGGGACAGTTACAATGAGCAGTTCTTC
CASSRGDSYNEQFF
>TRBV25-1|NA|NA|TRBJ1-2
TGTGCCAGTGGGACTTGGGATGGCTACACCTTC
CASGTWDGYTF
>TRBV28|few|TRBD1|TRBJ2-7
TGTGCCAGCAGTTCTACAGGGGGCAGGTCTTCCTACGAGCAGTACTTC
CASSSTGGRSSYEQYF
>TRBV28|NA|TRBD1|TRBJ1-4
TGTGCCAGCAGTTCCTCCGGGACAGGTTTGGATGAAAAACTGTTTTTT
CASSSSGTGLDEKLFF
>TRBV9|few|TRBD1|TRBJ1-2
TGTGCCAGCAGCGTGGGGACAGAAACTAACTATGGCTACACCTTC
CASSVGTETNYGYTF
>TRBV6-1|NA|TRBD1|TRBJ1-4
TGTGCCAGCAGGACAGGGCTGCTGAATGAAAAACTGTTTTTT
CASRTGLLNEKLFF
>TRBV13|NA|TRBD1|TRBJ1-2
TGTGCCAGCAGCCAACCGACAGGGGGCAAAGGCTACACCTTC
CASSQPTGGKGYTF
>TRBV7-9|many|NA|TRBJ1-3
TGTGCCAGCAGCTTAGAGCCGGGATGGATATATTTT
CASSLEPGWIYF
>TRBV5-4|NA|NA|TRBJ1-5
TGTGCCAGCAGCTTGGGAGGAGCGGGCGGAAATCATCAGCCCCAGCATTTT
CASSLGGAGGNHQPQHF
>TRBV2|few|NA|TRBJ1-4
TGTGCCAGCAGGGGCAGGGGTTTTCAGGAAAAACTGTTTTTT
CASRGRGFQEKLFF
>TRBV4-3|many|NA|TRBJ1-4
TGCGCCAGCAGCCTAGCAGGGTCCAATGAAAAACTGTTTTTT
CASSLAGSNEKLFF
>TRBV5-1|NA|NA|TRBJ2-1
TGCGCCAGCAGCTTGGCCGATGAGCAGTTCTTC
CASSLADEQFF